These 21 T cell receptor beta chains were all obtained from the same sample, sequenced in a study of regulatory T cells in long-lasting Graves disease. Arm-PCR of CDR3 regions and iRepertoire HTBI primers were the basis on which TCR beta libraries were built. Via MiXCR, TCRdb re-called the multiplex PCR reads, giving one row per CDR3 protein. The top ten hold about 8.9% of the sample, which has 510,000 or so distinct CDR3 sequences, 12% seen once. Stated time point: newly diagnosed GD, antithyroid drugs for less than 3 months. After RNA was extracted from PBMCs, the TCR library was made from it. The sample was also linked to a second study, of T cells in Graves' hyperthyroidism and ophthalmopathy.

Sample: peripheral blood mononuclear cells (PBMCs), taken at new diagnosis, from a patient treated with antithyroid drugs. The origin of the receptors is a woman aged 30 to 39 with Graves disease.

This clonotype was observed at least ten times. The chain employs TRBV28 and TRBJ2-3; weak D call: TRBD1 (6 bases). Germline CDR1 MDHEN, CDR2 SYDVKM. This CDR3 region has 15 residues. V was clipped by 3 bases and J by 5 bases, with 15 bases between them. The CDR3 is CASSFRRAGEDTQYF. CDR3 bases: TGTGCCAGCAGTTTTCGCCGGGCAGGGGAAGATACGCAGTATTTT.

J is TRBJ2-1 and V is TRBV4-3; possible D gene TRBD2, 6 bases. The V end lost 0 bases, the J end lost 8 bases, and 14 bases lay between the germline ends. Germline V gene sequence: CDR1 LGHNA, CDR2 YSLEER. The CDR3 runs 15 residues. The CDR3 nucleotides are TGCGCCAGCAGCCAAGATCTCTGGAGGGCCGATGAGCAGTTCTTC. Translated, it gives CASSQDLWRADEQFF.

Many counts were recorded for this clonotype. The rearrangement joins TRBV6-5 to TRBJ1-6; maybe TRBD1 (5 bases). Per germline, CDR1 MNHEY and CDR2 SVGAGI. Deletions cut 0 bases from V and 7 bases from J, with 16 bases between. CDR3 size: 17 residues. CDR3 bases: TGTGCCAGCAGTTACTCCGAATTCCAGGGTGGGAATTCACCCCTCCACTTT. Translated: CASSYSEFQGGNSPLHF.

This clonotype was counted between two and nine times. The J gene is TRBJ2-7, the V gene TRBV28; TRBD2 matches at 11 bases. The CDR3 totals 15 residues. The V segment lost 6 bases and the J segment 0 bases; nucleotides outside the gene matches: 4. CDR1 MDHEN and CDR2 SYDVKM come from the germline V gene. The CDR3 here is CASRRTSGFSYEQYF. In DNA, the CDR3 is TGTGCCAGCAGGCGGACTAGCGGGTTCTCCTACGAGCAGTACTTC. Full variable domain (missing parts from reference TRBV28 and TRBJ2-7): DVKVTQSSRYLVKRTGEKVFLECVQDMDHENMFWYRQDPGLGLRLIYFSYDVKMKEKGDIPEGYSVSREKKERFSLILESASTNQTSMYLCASRRTSGFSYEQYFGPGTRLTVT.

There are many counts of this clonotype. The V and J genes are TRBV28 and TRBJ1-4, with D unresolved. The ends were cut back, 5 bases at V and 0 bases at J, with 16 bases in the middle. CDR1 is MDHEN, CDR2 SYDVKM, per germline. The CDR3 has 17 amino acids. The CDR3 DNA reads as TGTGCCAGCAGTCCCACCCTCCGTTTGTCAACTAATGAAAAACTGTTTTTT. Translated: CASSPTLRLSTNEKLFF. The full variable domain, in which reference TRBV28 and TRBJ1-4 provide the parts outside the CDR3, is DVKVTQSSRYLVKRTGEKVFLECVQDMDHENMFWYRQDPGLGLRLIYFSYDVKMKEKGDIPEGYSVSREKKERFSLILESASTNQTSMYLCASSPTLRLSTNEKLFFGSGTQLSVL.

This clonotype was counted between two and nine times. This sequence joins TRBV7-9 and TRBJ2-3; D gene ambiguous. Germline V gene lookup returns CDR1 SEHNR and CDR2 FQNEAQ (reference sequence). The CDR3 consists of 8 residues. The CDR3 sequence: CASDTQYF. CDR3 coding DNA: TGTGCTTCAGATACGCAGTATTTT.

This clonotype occurred a few times. V is TRBV20-1 and J is TRBJ2-5; D call uncertain. The length of the CDR3 is 15 residues. CDR1 and CDR2 from the germline V gene are DFQATT and SNEGSKA (reference sequence). Between the trimmed V and J ends, which lost 0 bases and 3 bases, there was a span of 14 bases. CDR3 bases: TGCAGTGCTAGAGATCCTACCGACTGGAAAGAGACCCAGTACTTC. This sequence encodes CSARDPTDWKETQYF.

At least ten counts were recorded for this clonotype. This chain connects TRBV27 to TRBJ2-7; 7 bases match TRBD1. Losses at the gene ends were 5 bases for V and 6 bases for J; bases not matched to a gene: 10. CDR1 and CDR2 (germline): MNHEY, SMNVEV (reference sequence). The CDR3 extends over 14 amino acids. CDR3: CASSHRTGPAEQYF. In nucleotides, the CDR3 is TGTGCCAGCAGTCATCGGACAGGTCCGGCCGAGCAGTACTTC.

The chain carries TRBV5-6 and TRBJ1-3, with 7 bases aligning to TRBD1. The CDR3 runs 18 residues. The ends lost 0 bases at V and 1 base at J; junction bases unmatched: 10. Germline V gives CDR1 SGHDT, CDR2 YYEEEE. The chain's CDR3 is CASSLAVGRGTSGNTIYF. The CDR3 nucleotides read TGTGCCAGCAGCTTGGCCGTCGGCAGGGGGACTTCTGGAAACACCATATATTTT.

For this clonotype: One base away lies a much larger clone, so this may be a sequencing read error. The gene calls are TRBV27 and TRBJ2-1; 8 nucleotides match TRBD2. V shed 1 base and J 9 bases; nucleotides not matched to a gene: 8. Germline V CDR1 and CDR2: MNHEY, SMNVEV (reference sequence). This CDR3 spans 15 amino acids. This chain's CDR3 is CASSLFGGRSGEQFF. The DNA of the CDR3 is TGTGCCAGCAGTTTATTTGGCGGGAGGTCGGGTGAGCAGTTCTTC.

V is TRBV2 and J is TRBJ2-7; D not resolved. Germline-derived CDR1 and CDR2 are SNHLY and FYNNEI. V lost 5 bases and J 3 bases, leaving 5 bases between the germline ends. The CDR3 runs to 11 residues. CDR3 nucleotide sequence: TGTGCCAGCAGTCCAGTCTACGAGCAGTACTTC. Its protein product is CASSPVYEQYF. The full variable domain, its missing parts supplied by reference TRBV2 and TRBJ2-7, is EPEVTQTPSHQVTQMGQEVILRCVPISNHLYFYWYRQILGQKVEFLVSFYNNEISEKSEIFDDQFSVERPDGSNFTLKIRSTKLEDSAMYFCASSPVYEQYFGPGTRLTVT.

This clonotype was seen just once. The chain links TRBV6-5 to TRBJ2-1, with D maybe TRBD2 (6 bases). Between the trimmed V and J ends, which lost 2 bases and 0 bases, there was a span of 11 bases. This CDR3 is built from 16 residues. Looked up from germline, CDR1 is MNHEY and CDR2 is SVGAGI. Here the CDR3 DNA reads TGTGCCAGCAGTTACGCCAGCGGGCTCTCCTACAATGAGCAGTTCTTC. Protein: CASSYASGLSYNEQFF.

This clonotype was seen ten or more times. The chain has TRBV11-2 and TRBJ2-5; TRBD2 aligns across 9 bases. This CDR3 is 15 amino acids long. Germline CDR1 reads SGHAT; CDR2 reads FQNNGV. V gave up 3 bases and J gave up 6 bases; unmatched junction bases: 8. The CDR3 loop is CASSFTSSGRQTQYF. The CDR3 DNA is TGTGCCAGCAGCTTTACTTCCAGCGGGAGGCAGACCCAGTACTTC.

This clonotype was recorded many times. The J gene is TRBJ2-7, the V gene TRBV12-3 or TRBV12-4; D ambiguous. CDR3 length: 14 amino acids. Trimming removed 3 bases from V and 3 bases from J, with 12 bases in between. CDR3 amino acids: CASSFLLGGYEQYF. Here the CDR3 DNA reads TGTGCCAGCAGTTTTCTGCTGGGCGGCTACGAGCAGTACTTC.

This clonotype occurred many times. The gene calls are TRBV12-3 or TRBV12-4 and TRBJ1-3; maybe TRBD1 (6 bases). This CDR3 contains 14 residues. V shed 2 bases and J shed 2 bases, with 7 bases lying between them. CDR3 region: CASSLRTAGNTIYF. CDR3 nucleotide sequence: TGTGCCAGCAGTTTAAGGACAGCTGGAAACACCATATATTTT.

The sample holds many counts of this clonotype. V is TRBV19 and J is TRBJ1-1; no clear D gene. The V gene lost 3 bases and the J gene lost 1 base, with 15 bases spanning the gap. Germline CDR1 and CDR2: LNHDA and SQIVND (reference sequence). This CDR3 has 16 amino acids. The CDR3 DNA reads as TGTGCCAGTAGTATTGTCCGGGAAGCAGCGAACACTGAAGCTTTCTTT. This gives the protein CASSIVREAANTEAFF.

There are many counts of this clonotype. The chain couples TRBV2 to TRBJ2-1; D gene ambiguous. V lost 8 bases and J lost 15, with 17 bases in between. The CDR3 runs to 11 residues. Looked up from germline, CDR1 is SNHLY and CDR2 is FYNNEI. The CDR3 coding sequence is TGTGCCAGCCACGACCCGGGCCAGCCGTTCTTC. Encoded protein: CASHDPGQPFF.

This chain joins TRBV28 and TRBJ2-3, with TRBD1 matching 9 bases. The CDR3 covers 14 residues. Germline values: CDR1 MDHEN, CDR2 SYDVKM. V lost 4 bases, J lost 3 bases, and 2 bases stayed unmatched. DNA of the CDR3: TGTGCCAGCAGTTGGGGACAGGGAACAGATACGCAGTATTTT. Its translation: CASSWGQGTDTQYF. The complete variable domain, with remaining parts taken from reference TRBV28 and TRBJ2-3, reads DVKVTQSSRYLVKRTGEKVFLECVQDMDHENMFWYRQDPGLGLRLIYFSYDVKMKEKGDIPEGYSVSREKKERFSLILESASTNQTSMYLCASSWGQGTDTQYFGPGTRLTVL.

This clonotype was observed a few times. The CDR3: CASSPRSIAVDRDKDGYTF. CDR3 coding DNA: TGTGCCAGCTCACCACGGTCAATTGCGGTTGACAGGGACAAGGATGGCTACACCTTC. The V gene is TRBV18, the J gene TRBJ1-2, with 7 bases aligning to TRBD1. Germline CDR1 is KGHSH and CDR2 is LQKENI. The CDR3 totals 19 residues. Germline trimming cut 1 base from V and 6 bases from J; bases unmatched to any gene: 20.

This clonotype was seen repeatedly, ten times or more. The chain's CDR3 is CASSITGTGLNEQFF. CDR3 DNA sequence: TGTGCCAGCAGCATAACCGGGACAGGGCTCAATGAGCAGTTCTTC. This chain links TRBV5-5 with TRBJ2-1, with TRBD1 identical over 9 bases. Germline CDR1 and CDR2: SGHKS and YYEKEE (reference sequence). V was pared by 4 bases and J by 6 bases, with 8 bases of the junction left unmatched. This CDR3 comprises 15 residues.

Notes on this clonotype: It may be a read error: a sequence one base away is much more abundant. V is TRBV5-1 and J is TRBJ1-6; 8 bases match TRBD1. Germline CDR1 and CDR2: SGHRS and YFSETQ. The length of the CDR3 is 14 residues. This CDR3 reads CASSLWTGNSALHF. For the CDR3, the DNA is TGCGCCAGCAGCTTGTGGACAGGGAATTCAGCCCTCCACTTT.